This entry lists 27 T cell receptor beta chains sequenced from one sample in a study of T-cell reconstitution after alpha-beta-depleted transplantation in children. Molecular barcoding with unique molecular identifiers was used for the TCRbeta library. Via MiXCR, TCRdb re-called the PCR reads, giving one row per CDR3 protein. In the table there are 540,000 or so distinct CDR3 sequences, 20% to 25% of which are singletons. Sequencing used PBMCs, mostly from graft donor cells, obtained 360 days after TCRalphabeta/CD19-depleted stem cell transplant. These receptors were obtained from a boy younger than two who had a stem cell transplant for acute myeloid leukemia, so the T cells may come from the graft donor.

Here the CDR3 DNA reads TGCGCCAGCAGCCGCGGGGGGGCAGAGGAGCAGTTCTTC. Translated, it gives CASSRGGAEEQFF. V usage is TRBV5-1 and J usage is TRBJ2-1; TRBD2 matches at 9 bases. CDR1 and CDR2 from the germline V gene are SGHRS and YFSETQ. This CDR3 comprises 13 residues. J was trimmed by 10 bases and V by 4 bases; bases with no gene match: 6.

The gene calls are TRBV11-2 and TRBJ2-1; D might be TRBD1 (5 bases). This CDR3 contains 15 residues. Trimming pared 0 bases from V and 5 bases from J, leaving 11 bases between. Germline V lookup: CDR1 SGHAT, CDR2 FQNNGV. The CDR3 coding sequence is TGTGCCAGCAGCTTAGAAGGGGTATACGACAATGAGCAGTTCTTC. Amino acid sequence: CASSLEGVYDNEQFF.

This clonotype was observed at least ten times. The V gene is TRBV4-1, the J gene TRBJ2-6, with D unclear. The V gene's germline CDR1 is MGHRA and CDR2 YSYEKL. V was trimmed by 1 base and J by 0 bases, leaving 7 bases between them. The CDR3 sequence is 16 residues long. This CDR3 is CASSQVANSGANVLTF. The CDR3 coding sequence is TGCGCCAGCAGCCAAGTGGCAAACTCTGGGGCCAACGTCCTGACTTTC.

The chain couples TRBV5-1 to TRBJ1-2; TRBD1 might be the D (6 bases). The length of the CDR3 is 14 residues. CDR1 is SGHRS, CDR2 YFSETQ, per germline. V was shortened by 4 bases and J by 14 bases, with 24 bases between the two germline ends. The CDR3 loop is CASSVNRDHSIVTF. The CDR3 bases are TGCGCCAGCAGCGTGAACAGGGACCACTCTATTGTGACCTTC.

This clonotype was seen at least ten times. The CDR3 region is CATSRPRDSANYGYTF. The CDR3 nucleotides are TGTGCCACCAGCAGACCCAGGGACAGCGCTAACTATGGCTACACCTTC. This rearrangement joins TRBV15 to TRBJ1-2; TRBD1 aligns across 7 bases. CDR3 length: 16 amino acids. Germline V gives CDR1 LNHNV, CDR2 YYDKDF (reference sequence). V shed 2 bases, J shed 0 bases, and the junction held 6 bases outside the gene matches.

This clonotype was seen at least ten times. The chain carries TRBV29-1 and TRBJ2-1, with a tentative D call TRBD1 (6 bases). Germline V gives CDR1 SQVTM, CDR2 ANQGSEA. Trimming removed 4 bases at V and 2 bases at J, with 12 bases between. The CDR3 extends over 14 amino acids. The CDR3 here is CSVVERDTYNEQFF. Here the CDR3 DNA reads TGCAGCGTTGTTGAACGGGACACCTACAATGAGCAGTTCTTC.

This clonotype showed up many times. V is TRBV28 and J is TRBJ1-5, with a possible D match to TRBD1 (5 bases). CDR1 and CDR2 (germline): MDHEN, SYDVKM. Trimming took 11 bases from V and 6 from J, leaving 17 bases between them. The CDR3 length is 13 residues. In DNA, the CDR3 is TGTGCCGTGGGCAGGGACTTGACTCAGCCCCAGCATTTT. Translating it yields CAVGRDLTQPQHF.

This chain uses TRBV9 with TRBJ2-1; TRBD2 matches 13 bases. The CDR3 totals 21 residues. Per germline, CDR1 SGDLS and CDR2 YYNGEE. The trim removed 0 bases at V and 1 base at J, leaving 13 bases unmatched. The CDR3 here is CASSVVEEVGTSGISYNEQFF. CDR3 DNA sequence: TGTGCCAGCAGCGTAGTAGAAGAGGTTGGGACTAGCGGGATTTCCTACAATGAGCAGTTCTTC.

The chain links TRBV6-5 to TRBJ2-5; the match to TRBD2 covers 12 bases. Germline loops: CDR1 MNHEY, CDR2 SVGAGI. The CDR3 has 16 residues. V trimming: 2 bases; J trimming: 7 bases; junction bases outside the gene matches: 8. The CDR3 reads CASSYPLAGGRGTQYF. In DNA form, the CDR3 reads TGTGCCAGCAGTTACCCGCTAGCGGGGGGGCGGGGGACCCAGTACTTC.

This clonotype was observed many times. The chain employs TRBV20-1 and TRBJ2-3; no clear D gene. The CDR3 has 12 amino acids. V was trimmed by 6 bases and J by 7 bases, leaving 14 bases between them. CDR1 is DFQATT, CDR2 SNEGSKA, per germline (reference sequence). CDR3 DNA: TGCAGTGCCATACTACACAGCAATACGCAGTATTTT. It codes for CSAILHSNTQYF.

V usage is TRBV12-3 or TRBV12-4 and J usage is TRBJ2-1; 7 bases match TRBD1. V lost 0 bases and J lost 2; bases outside the gene matches: 1. The CDR3 spans 15 residues. The CDR3 DNA follows: TGTGCCAGCAGTTTAGCGGGACAGCCCTACAATGAGCAGTTCTTC. This sequence encodes CASSLAGQPYNEQFF.

This clonotype has at least ten counts. The V call is TRBV6-4, the J call TRBJ2-1; D uncertain. Germline assignment: CDR1 MRHNA and CDR2 SNTAGT. V dropped 0 bases and J dropped 8 bases, with 8 bases sitting between them. CDR3 length: 13 residues. The CDR3 DNA reads TGTGCCAGCAGTGACTCCCCCAATCATGAGCAGTTCTTC. The encoded protein is CASSDSPNHEQFF.

The chain links TRBV7-9 to TRBJ2-3; D tentatively reads TRBD1 or TRBD2 (6 bases each). Trimming left V 5 bases short and J 4 bases short, with 13 bases between. Looked up from germline, CDR1 is SEHNR and CDR2 is FQNEAQ (reference sequence). This CDR3 has 14 amino acids. CDR3 nucleotide sequence: TGTGCCAGCAGCCCGGTGGGGGGCTCAGATACGCAGTATTTT. This codes for CASSPVGGSDTQYF.

For this clonotype: Possible read error: a much larger clone is one base away. The conserved closing phenylalanine or tryptophan is absent in this CDR3, likely reflecting a read error. The rearrangement joins TRBV6-2 or TRBV6-3 to TRBJ1-2; TRBD1 aligns across 8 bases. The ends lost 2 bases at V and 3 bases at J; junction bases unmatched: 5. The CDR3 extends over 15 amino acids. CDR1 and CDR2 from the germline V gene are MNHEY and SVGEGT. The CDR3 loop is CASSYRRQGHYGYTC. The CDR3 region has the DNA TGTGCCAGCAGTTACAGAAGACAGGGGCACTATGGCTACACCTGC.

In its sample, this clonotype was seen a few times. V and J are TRBV7-2 and TRBJ2-3; D is unresolved. The length of the CDR3 is 16 residues. Germline values: CDR1 SGHTA, CDR2 FQGNSA. Trimming removed 1 base at V and 4 bases at J, with 15 bases between. DNA for the CDR3: TGTGCCAGCAGCTTAGTTGGGATTCAGCGCTCAGATACGCAGTATTTT. It encodes CASSLVGIQRSDTQYF.

This clonotype was recorded a few times. V usage is TRBV27 and J usage is TRBJ1-5, with 7 bases fitting TRBD1. Germline V lookup: CDR1 MNHEY, CDR2 SMNVEV (reference sequence). J lost 4 bases, V lost 6 bases, and 6 bases had no gene match. The CDR3 runs 14 residues. CDR3 loop: CASRTGSGNQPQHF. DNA for the CDR3: TGTGCCAGCAGGACAGGGTCCGGTAATCAGCCCCAGCATTTT.

This clonotype was recorded many times. The rearrangement uses TRBV12-3 or TRBV12-4 and TRBJ2-7; D not certain. V was cut by 6 bases and J by 7 bases, with 7 bases left in between. The CDR3 is made up of 10 amino acids. The CDR3 reads CASSPGEQYF. DNA of the CDR3: TGTGCCAGCAGCCCCGGAGAGCAGTACTTC.

Ten or more counts support this clonotype. The chain carries TRBV12-3 or TRBV12-4 and TRBJ1-1; tentatively, D is TRBD1 (5 bases). Trimming shortened V by 5 bases and J by 7 bases, and 14 bases separated the two germline ends. The CDR3 is made up of 13 amino acids. CDR3 region: CASSPRWGSEAFF. CDR3 coding DNA: TGTGCCAGCAGTCCCCGGTGGGGCAGTGAAGCTTTCTTT.

There are many counts of this clonotype. The J gene is TRBJ2-3, the V gene TRBV9; perhaps TRBD1 as D (6 bases). V lost 3 bases to trimming and J lost 2 bases, with 16 bases between them. The CDR3 is 16 amino acids. Germline V lookup: CDR1 SGDLS, CDR2 YYNGEE. CDR3 in amino acids: CASSARRQAFTDTQYF. CDR3 in DNA: TGTGCCAGCAGCGCAAGAAGACAGGCCTTCACAGATACGCAGTATTTT. The whole variable domain, filled in from reference TRBV9 and TRBJ2-3, reads DSGVTQTPKHLITATGQRVTLRCSPRSGDLSVYWYQQSLDQGLQFLIQYYNGEERAKGNILERFSAQQFPDLHSELNLSSLELGDSALYFCASSARRQAFTDTQYFGPGTRLTVL.

The chain's CDR3 is CATSRDKSDKTNYGYTF. The CDR3 DNA follows: TGTGCCACCAGCAGAGATAAGAGCGACAAGACTAACTATGGCTACACCTTC. V usage is TRBV15 and J usage is TRBJ1-2; D gene uncertain. Trimming pared 0 bases from V and 0 bases from J, leaving 14 bases between. Germline values: CDR1 LNHNV, CDR2 YYDKDF (reference sequence). This CDR3 is 17 amino acids long.

This clonotype was counted between two and nine times. The rearrangement links TRBV12-3 or TRBV12-4 to TRBJ2-1, with unresolved D. Trimming stripped 4 bases from V and 5 bases from J, with 6 bases between. The CDR3 is 12 amino acids. CDR3 protein: CASSSQDNEQFF. The CDR3 region has the DNA TGTGCCAGCAGTTCGCAAGACAATGAGCAGTTCTTC.

This rearrangement joins TRBV6-1 to TRBJ1-1; D not resolved. CDR1 is MNHNS, CDR2 SASEGT, per germline. V was trimmed by 6 bases and J by 6 bases, leaving 14 bases between them. The CDR3 contains 13 residues. The CDR3 loop reads CASSSTGLAEAFF. The CDR3 DNA reads TGTGCCAGCAGCTCGACCGGTTTGGCTGAAGCTTTCTTT.

This chain connects TRBV4-3 to TRBJ2-7; 8 nucleotides line up with TRBD1. Trimming took 1 base from V and 0 from J; bases not matched to a gene: 8. CDR1 is LGHNA and CDR2 is YSLEER in the germline V gene. This CDR3 is built from 17 residues. The CDR3 sequence is CASSQGYGQGSSYEQYF. The CDR3 nucleotides are TGCGCCAGCAGCCAAGGCTACGGACAGGGTAGCTCCTACGAGCAGTACTTC.

The gene calls are TRBV2 and TRBJ2-7, with a possible D match to TRBD1 (7 bases). Trimming shortened V by 5 bases and J by 1 base, and 12 bases separated the two germline ends. Per the germline V gene, CDR1 is SNHLY and CDR2 is FYNNEI. This CDR3 spans 14 amino acids. The CDR3 reads CASSRQGGSYEQYV. The CDR3 coding sequence is TGTGCCAGCAGTCGACAGGGAGGATCCTACGAGCAGTACGTC.

This clonotype was seen a few times. The chain recombines TRBV12-3 or TRBV12-4 with TRBJ2-7; D not resolved. CDR3 size: 13 residues. With 4 bases removed from V and 2 bases from J, the gap between germline ends came to 9 bases. DNA of the CDR3: TGTGCCAGCAGTTCAGACGGACCCTACGAGCAGTACTTC. Protein product: CASSSDGPYEQYF.

The chain links TRBV2 to TRBJ2-1, with D unresolved. Germline V lookup: CDR1 SNHLY, CDR2 FYNNEI. Trimming took 6 bases from V and 7 from J, leaving 7 bases between them. The CDR3 runs 11 residues. CDR3 bases: TGTGCCAGCAGCGAGGAAAATGAGCAGTTCTTC. Translated, it gives CASSEENEQFF.

This clonotype was picked up many times. The chain recombines TRBV24-1 with TRBJ2-6, with 8 bases matching TRBD1. This CDR3 is 16 amino acids long. The germline gives CDR1 KGHDR, CDR2 SFDVKD. V was clipped by 7 bases and J by 1 base; unmatched bases: 5. This CDR3 is CATSGQGRSGANVLTF. The CDR3 nucleotides read TGTGCCACCAGCGGACAGGGTAGGTCTGGGGCCAACGTCCTGACTTTC.